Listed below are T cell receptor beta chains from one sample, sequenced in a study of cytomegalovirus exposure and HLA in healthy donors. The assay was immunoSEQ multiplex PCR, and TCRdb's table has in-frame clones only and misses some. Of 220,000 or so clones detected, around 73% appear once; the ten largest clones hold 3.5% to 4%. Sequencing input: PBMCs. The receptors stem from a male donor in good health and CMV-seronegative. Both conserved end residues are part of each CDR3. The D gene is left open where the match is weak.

CDR3 protein: CASSLVPGQGLIHEQFF; CDR3 DNA: TGTGCCAGCAGTTTGGTTCCGGGACAGGGTTTAATTCATGAGCAGTTCTTC; D gene: TRBD1; J gene: TRBJ2-1; V gene: TRBV27
CDR3 protein: CAWTTGGLAGTEQYF; CDR3 DNA: TGTGCCTGGACCACAGGGGGACTAGCGGGAACCGAGCAGTACTTC; D gene: TRBD2; J gene: TRBJ2-7; V gene: TRBV30
CDR3 protein: CASSPDPYAGAGTEAFF; CDR3 DNA: TGTGCCAGCAGCCCGGACCCCTACGCGGGGGCGGGTACTGAAGCTTTCTTT; D gene: -; J gene: TRBJ1-1; V gene: TRBV5-6
CDR3 protein: CASSVGGASGRVEQFF; CDR3 DNA: TGTGCCAGCAGCGTAGGAGGGGCTAGCGGGAGAGTGGAGCAGTTCTTC; D gene: TRBD2; J gene: TRBJ2-1; V gene: TRBV9
CDR3 protein: CATSSRQSKKEKLFF; CDR3 DNA: TGTGCCACCAGCTCACGACAATCGAAGAAAGAAAAACTGTTTTTT; D gene: -; J gene: TRBJ1-4; V gene: TRBV15
CDR3 protein: CASSLVGHTSTDTQYF; CDR3 DNA: TGTGCCAGCAGCTTAGTGGGACATACAAGCACAGATACGCAGTATTTT; D gene: -; J gene: TRBJ2-3; V gene: TRBV7-9
CDR3 protein: CASSRGGPYEQYF; CDR3 DNA: TGTGCCAGCTCACGGGGGGGACCCTACGAGCAGTACTTC; D gene: TRBD2; J gene: TRBJ2-7; V gene: TRBV28
CDR3 protein: CASRPSRGSGYTF; CDR3 DNA: TGTGCCAGCAGGCCGTCAAGGGGAAGTGGCTACACCTTC; D gene: -; J gene: TRBJ1-2; V gene: TRBV28
CDR3 protein: CASRGVDTGELFF; CDR3 DNA: TGCGCCAGCAGAGGGGTGGACACCGGGGAGCTGTTTTTT; D gene: -; J gene: TRBJ2-2; V gene: TRBV10-1
CDR3 protein: CASSSDLAVPSYNEQFF; CDR3 DNA: TGTGCCAGCAGCTCAGATCTCGCGGTACCCTCCTACAATGAGCAGTTCTTC; D gene: -; J gene: TRBJ2-1; V gene: TRBV11-3
CDR3 protein: CASSRTGGYGYTF; CDR3 DNA: TGTGCCAGCAGTCGGACAGGGGGCTATGGCTACACCTTC; D gene: TRBD1; J gene: TRBJ1-2; V gene: TRBV6-5
CDR3 protein: CASSYATGANYGYTF; CDR3 DNA: TGTGCCAGCAGTTACGCAACAGGGGCTAACTATGGCTACACCTTC; D gene: TRBD1; J gene: TRBJ1-2; V gene: TRBV6-5
CDR3 protein: CASSIPGLSEQYF; CDR3 DNA: TGTGCCAGTAGTATTCCCGGACTGTCCGAGCAGTACTTC; D gene: -; J gene: TRBJ2-7; V gene: TRBV19
CDR3 protein: CASSEWREGDEQYF; CDR3 DNA: TGCGCCAGCAGTGAATGGCGGGAAGGGGACGAGCAGTACTTC; D gene: -; J gene: TRBJ2-7; V gene: TRBV10-2
CDR3 protein: CASSRKVQGRNNQPQHF; CDR3 DNA: TGTGCCAGCTCACGCAAAGTACAGGGGCGAAACAATCAGCCCCAGCATTTT; D gene: TRBD1; J gene: TRBJ1-5; V gene: TRBV18
CDR3 protein: CANQDRGQWSWNTIYF; CDR3 DNA: TGTGCCAACCAGGACAGGGGGCAGTGGAGTTGGAACACCATATATTTT; D gene: TRBD1; J gene: TRBJ1-3; V gene: TRBV5-3
CDR3 protein: CASSETGVGYTF; CDR3 DNA: TGTGCCAGCAGTGAGACAGGGGTTGGCTACACCTTC; D gene: TRBD1; J gene: TRBJ1-2; V gene: TRBV25-1
CDR3 protein: CASSEDRGHEKLFF; CDR3 DNA: TGTGCCAGCAGCGAGGACAGGGGGCATGAAAAACTGTTTTTT; D gene: TRBD1; J gene: TRBJ1-4; V gene: TRBV5-4
CDR3 protein: CASSGGQGASYEQYF; CDR3 DNA: TGCGCCAGCAGTGGGGGACAGGGGGCCTCCTACGAGCAGTACTTC; D gene: TRBD1; J gene: TRBJ2-7; V gene: TRBV10-1
CDR3 protein: CASSPAGVFPGYTF; CDR3 DNA: TGTGCCAGCAGCCCGGCCGGGGTCTTCCCCGGCTACACCTTC; D gene: -; J gene: TRBJ1-2; V gene: TRBV5-4
CDR3 protein: CASSQDRTSGSQETQYF; CDR3 DNA: TGCGCCAGCAGCCAAGATCGGACTAGCGGGTCACAAGAGACCCAGTACTTC; D gene: TRBD2; J gene: TRBJ2-5; V gene: TRBV4-1
CDR3 protein: CASSYSGLNYEQYF; CDR3 DNA: TGTGCCAGCAGTTACTCGGGACTCAACTACGAGCAGTACTTC; D gene: -; J gene: TRBJ2-7; V gene: TRBV6-5
CDR3 protein: CASSMLGGEQYF; CDR3 DNA: TGTGCCAGTAGTATGCTAGGGGGAGAGCAGTACTTC; D gene: -; J gene: TRBJ2-7; V gene: TRBV19
CDR3 protein: CSATKSGRSTDTQYF; CDR3 DNA: TGCAGCGCTACTAAGAGCGGAAGAAGCACAGATACGCAGTATTTT; D gene: -; J gene: TRBJ2-3; V gene: TRBV29-1
CDR3 protein: CASSDRGNTEAFF; CDR3 DNA: TGTGCCAGCAGTGACAGGGGGAACACTGAAGCTTTCTTT; D gene: -; J gene: TRBJ1-1; V gene: TRBV2